The 31 T cell receptor beta chains listed next were all sequenced from one sample in a study of OX40 agonist ivuxolimab in advanced cancers. Profiled with immunoSEQ multiplex PCR; TCRdb holds only in-frame clones, not every one. The sample contains some 100,000 clones, around 84% of which appear only once. The sequences come from CD4+ or CD8+ T cells sorted from blood, collected in a trial of the OX40 agonist ivuxolimab. These receptors were taken from an adult with an advanced solid tumor such as melanoma, head and neck, liver or kidney cancer.

This clone was seen only once. The chain has TRBV27 and TRBJ2-1, with 11 bases that match TRBD1. The CDR3 spans 17 residues. The V segment lost 2 bases and the J segment 6 bases; nucleotides outside the gene matches: 9. Germline V CDR1 and CDR2: MNHEY, SMNVEV (reference sequence). The CDR3 is CASSLRVGDRGTNEQFF. The CDR3, as DNA: TGTGCCAGCAGTTTAAGAGTGGGGGACAGGGGGACCAATGAGCAGTTCTTC.

The V call is TRBV4-3, the J call TRBJ2-1; maybe TRBD2 (6 bases). The CDR3 extends over 15 amino acids. Per the germline V gene, CDR1 is LGHNA and CDR2 is YSLEER. V shed 4 bases and J shed 2 bases, with 12 bases lying between them. Here the CDR3 reads CASSPTSSPYNEQFF. CDR3 coding DNA: TGCGCCAGCAGCCCGACTAGTTCCCCCTACAATGAGCAGTTCTTC.

The chain employs TRBV7-9 and TRBJ1-6, with 12 bases fitting TRBD1. The J segment lost 10 bases and the V segment lost 3 bases, leaving 1 base of the junction unmatched. The CDR3 has 14 amino acids. Germline values: CDR1 SEHNR, CDR2 FQNEAQ (reference sequence). The CDR3 here is CASSFGTGGSPLHF. The CDR3 region has the DNA TGTGCCAGCAGCTTCGGGACAGGGGGCTCACCCCTCCACTTT.

The chain links TRBV29-1 to TRBJ2-1; possible D gene TRBD1, 5 bases. Trimming stripped 7 bases from V and 0 bases from J, with 13 bases between. CDR1 is SQVTM, CDR2 ANQGSEA, per germline. The CDR3 covers 14 residues. CDR3 sequence: CSGKGQSSYNEQFF. CDR3 nucleotides: TGCAGCGGCAAGGGGCAGAGCTCCTACAATGAGCAGTTCTTC.

CDR3 sequence: CASTNRRGYTF. For the CDR3, the DNA is TGTGCCAGCACCAACAGGCGTGGCTACACCTTC. The chain links TRBV6-5 to TRBJ1-2, with a tentative D call TRBD1 (5 bases). Germline V gene lookup returns CDR1 MNHEY and CDR2 SVGAGI. V gave up 7 bases and J gave up 7 bases, with 10 bases separating them. This CDR3 has 11 residues.

The chain couples TRBV30 to TRBJ1-5; TRBD1 agrees at 11 bases. The CDR3 covers 16 residues. Per germline, CDR1 GTSNPN and CDR2 SVGIG (reference sequence). V lost 2 bases to trimming and J lost 7 bases; unmatched junction nucleotides: 10. The CDR3 coding sequence is TGTGCCTGGAGTCCCTGGGACAGGGGGACGTGGCAGCCCCAGCATTTT. It codes for CAWSPWDRGTWQPQHF. The whole variable domain, remainder taken from reference TRBV30 and TRBJ1-5, is SQTIHQWPATLVQPVGSPLSLECTVEGTSNPNLYWYRQAAGRGLQLLFYSVGIGQISSEVPQNLSASRPQDRQFILSSKKLLLSDSGFYLCAWSPWDRGTWQPQHFGDGTRLSIL.

This clone occurred once. This rearrangement joins TRBV5-4 to TRBJ2-3, with D maybe TRBD2 (6 bases). This CDR3 is built from 17 residues. V was trimmed by 0 bases and J by 2 bases, leaving 16 bases between them. Per the germline V gene, CDR1 is SGHNT and CDR2 is YYREEE (reference sequence). CDR3 sequence: CASSLAISGDATDTQYF. CDR3 in DNA: TGTGCCAGCAGCTTGGCGATTAGCGGAGATGCCACAGATACGCAGTATTTT.

The genes are TRBV2 and TRBJ2-7, with TRBD2 as a possible D gene (6 bases). V was pared by 6 bases and J by 7 bases, with 22 bases between. Germline CDR1 SNHLY, CDR2 FYNNEI. This CDR3 has 15 amino acids. CDR3 in amino acids: CASREITGGRREQYV. The DNA of the CDR3 is TGTGCCAGCAGGGAGATTACCGGGGGAAGAAGAGAGCAGTACGTC.

The rearrangement uses TRBV7-8 and TRBJ1-2; 7 nucleotides line up with TRBD1. This CDR3 has 15 amino acids. Germline V gene data show CDR1 as SGHVS and CDR2 as FQNEAQ. J gave up 1 base and V 5 bases, and 7 bases lay outside the gene matches. This chain's CDR3 is CASSLGDSHNYGYTF. The CDR3 region has the DNA TGTGCCAGCAGCCTCGGGGACAGCCATAACTATGGCTACACCTTC.

This sequence joins TRBV6-5 and TRBJ1-1; D not certain. Germline loops: CDR1 MNHEY, CDR2 SVGAGI. Trimming left V 0 bases short and J 0 bases short, with 8 bases between. The CDR3 consists of 15 residues. The CDR3 DNA follows: TGTGCCAGCAGTTACTCGAACAGCATGAACACTGAAGCTTTCTTT. It encodes CASSYSNSMNTEAFF.

The rearrangement uses TRBV12-5 and TRBJ2-7; D perhaps matches TRBD1 (5 bases). The CDR3 loop spans 15 amino acids. Germline CDR1 reads LGHNT; CDR2 reads FRNRAP. V was pared by 2 bases and J by 2 bases, with 13 bases between. CDR3 sequence reads: CASGLFQGSTYEQYV. In nucleotides, the CDR3 is TGTGCTAGTGGTTTGTTCCAGGGCTCAACCTACGAGCAGTACGTC.

The chain employs TRBV5-1 and TRBJ2-3; 11 bases line up with TRBD2. The V gene's germline CDR1 is SGHRS and CDR2 YFSETQ. The length of the CDR3 is 16 residues. V lost 4 bases and J lost 4; bases outside the gene matches: 8. CDR3 region: CASSPGSSGGPDTQYF. Written as DNA, the CDR3 is TGCGCCAGCAGCCCAGGGTCTAGCGGGGGGCCAGATACGCAGTATTTT.

The chain combines TRBV18 with TRBJ1-5; a weak D match, TRBD1 (5 bases). Germline-derived CDR1 and CDR2 are KGHSH and LQKENI. V gave up 3 bases and J gave up 0 bases, with 6 bases separating them. The CDR3 spans 14 residues. CDR3: CASSPGGSNQPQHF. Written as DNA, the CDR3 is TGTGCCAGCTCACCCGGGGGTAGCAATCAGCCCCAGCATTTT.

The J gene is TRBJ2-2, the V gene TRBV10-3; 8 positions match TRBD1. Trimming removed 7 bases from V and 1 base from J; junction bases left unmatched: 2. This CDR3 spans 14 amino acids. Germline loops: CDR1 ENHRY, CDR2 SYGVKD. The DNA for the CDR3 is TGTGCCATCACTGGGACAGGGAACACCGGGGAGCTGTTTTTT. It is translated as CAITGTGNTGELFF.

The rearrangement links TRBV30 to TRBJ2-6, with TRBD2 as a possible D gene (6 bases). The ends were cut back, 3 bases at V and 1 base at J, with 13 bases in the middle. Germline lookup yields CDR1 GTSNPN and CDR2 SVGIG (reference sequence). CDR3 length: 16 amino acids. The CDR3 region has the DNA TGTGCCTGGAGGGCTCGTGGGGGGTCTGGGGCCAACGTCCTGACTTTC. It encodes CAWRARGGSGANVLTF. The complete variable domain, with remaining parts taken from reference TRBV30 and TRBJ2-6, reads SQTIHQWPATLVQPVGSPLSLECTVEGTSNPNLYWYRQAAGRGLQLLFYSVGIGQISSEVPQNLSASRPQDRQFILSSKKLLLSDSGFYLCAWRARGGSGANVLTFGAGSRLTVL.

The chain employs TRBV6-6 and TRBJ2-5; D remains ambiguous. Trimming pared 0 bases from V and 1 base from J, leaving 12 bases between. Germline values: CDR1 MNHNY, CDR2 SVGAGI (reference sequence). The CDR3 extends over 16 amino acids. Here the CDR3 reads CASSYSGGPSQETQYF. The CDR3 nucleotides are TGTGCCAGCAGTTACTCTGGCGGACCGAGCCAAGAGACCCAGTACTTC.

The chain combines TRBV27 with TRBJ2-5, with unresolved D. The germline V gene encodes CDR1 MNHEY and CDR2 SMNVEV (reference sequence). This CDR3 region has 14 residues. V was cut by 1 base and J by 5 bases, with 11 bases left in between. The CDR3 here is CASSLWAGMETQYF. CDR3 nucleotides: TGTGCCAGCAGTTTATGGGCTGGGATGGAGACCCAGTACTTC.

The chain links TRBV21-1 to TRBJ1-6. TRBV21-1 is classified as a pseudogene. This CDR3 has 12 residues. CDR3 coding DNA: TGTGCCAGCAGCAGCACCAATTCACCCCTCCACTTT. It is translated as CASSSTNSPLHF.

The rearrangement uses TRBV19 and TRBJ1-2, with 9 bases identical to TRBD1. The germline V gene encodes CDR1 LNHDA and CDR2 SQIVND (reference sequence). Germline trimming cut 5 bases from V and 1 base from J; bases unmatched to any gene: 11. The CDR3 sequence is 17 residues long. CDR3 sequence: CASSLQGATYSNYGYTF. In DNA form, the CDR3 reads TGTGCCAGTAGTTTACAGGGGGCGACTTATAGTAACTATGGCTACACCTTC.

This sequence joins TRBV7-2 and TRBJ2-1, with 12 bases matching TRBD2. Per the germline V gene, CDR1 is SGHTA and CDR2 is FQGNSA. V trimming: 3 bases; J trimming: 9 bases; junction bases outside the gene matches: 12. This CDR3 has 17 residues. The CDR3 DNA follows: TGTGCCAGCAGCTTGCGGACTAGCGGGGTGAGAGGAGTTGAGCAGTTCTTC. Its protein is CASSLRTSGVRGVEQFF. Based on the CDR3 plus reference TRBV7-2 and TRBJ2-1, the full variable domain is GAGVSQSPSNKVTEKGKDVELRCDPISGHTALYWYRQSLGQGLEFLIYFQGNSAPDKSGLPSDRFSAERTGGSVSTLTIQRTQQEDSAVYLCASSLRTSGVRGVEQFFGPGTRLTVL.

The chain employs TRBV14 and TRBJ1-5, with D unclear. V dropped 1 base and J dropped 9 bases, with 10 bases sitting between them. Germline CDR1 is SGHDN and CDR2 is FVKESK. The CDR3 totals 13 residues. CDR3 nucleotide sequence: TGTGCCAGCAGCCAAGTTACCGCTGGGCCCCAGCATTTT. Translating gives CASSQVTAGPQHF.

The J gene is TRBJ1-1, the V gene TRBV5-4, with 7 bases identical to TRBD1. V lost 3 bases to trimming and J lost 3 bases; unmatched junction nucleotides: 5. CDR3 length equals 14 residues. The V gene's germline CDR1 is SGHNT and CDR2 YYREEE (reference sequence). CDR3 in DNA: TGTGCCAGCAGCTCCTACAGGGGTTACACTGAAGCTTTCTTT. Its protein is CASSSYRGYTEAFF.

CDR3 coding DNA: TGTGCCAGCAGCCCTGCTCCCCAGGTAGACTATGGCTACACCTTC. It is translated as CASSPAPQVDYGYTF. The chain employs TRBV4-2 and TRBJ1-2; D remains unclear. The V end was cut by 4 bases, the J end by 3 bases, with 15 bases between. The CDR3 length is 15 residues. The germline gives CDR1 LGHNA, CDR2 YNFKEQ.

The rearrangement joins TRBV6-1 to TRBJ2-1; D remains ambiguous. CDR1 and CDR2 (germline): MNHNS, SASEGT. V dropped 1 base and J dropped 4 bases, with 11 bases sitting between them. This CDR3 comprises 15 residues. In DNA, the CDR3 is TGTGCCAGCAGTGAAGGCGGTCATACTTACAATGAGCAGTTCTTC. It encodes CASSEGGHTYNEQFF.

With regard to this clone: One end of the junction does not line up with germline, which may come from a read error. V and J are TRBV7-2 and TRBJ1-3, with 7 bases that match TRBD1. The CDR3 length is 13 residues. Germline V gives CDR1 SGHTA, CDR2 FQGNSA. The CDR3 is CASSLGGFNTIYF. CDR3 nucleotides: TGTGCCAGCAGTTTAGGGGGCTTCAACACCATATATTTT.

CDR3 protein: CASSFDRLGETQYF. The DNA of the CDR3 is TGCGCCAGCAGCTTTGACAGGCTCGGAGAGACCCAGTACTTC. The chain joins TRBV5-1 to TRBJ2-5; tentatively, D is TRBD1 (6 bases). Germline CDR1 is SGHRS and CDR2 is YFSETQ. V gave up 2 bases and J gave up 4 bases, with 12 bases separating them. The CDR3 is 14 amino acids.

The rearrangement links TRBV6-6 to TRBJ1-4; TRBD1 aligns across 9 bases. The V and J ends lost 8 bases and 6 bases, in that order; junction bases with no gene match: 4. Looked up from germline, CDR1 is MNHNY and CDR2 is SVGAGI (reference sequence). The CDR3 loop spans 13 amino acids. This chain's CDR3 is CASGGQGYEKLFF. The CDR3 DNA reads TGTGCCAGCGGGGGACAGGGATATGAAAAACTGTTTTTT.

This CDR3 is CASSSARQASYEQYF. The DNA for the CDR3 is TGTGCCAGCAGTTCGGCCCGACAGGCCTCCTACGAGCAGTACTTC. The J gene is TRBJ2-7, the V gene TRBV6-6; TRBD1 is a possible D gene (6 bases). The germline V gene encodes CDR1 MNHNY and CDR2 SVGAGI (reference sequence). This CDR3 contains 15 residues. Trimming shortened V by 4 bases and J by 0 bases, and 13 bases separated the two germline ends.

V and J are TRBV2 and TRBJ2-3, with D uncertain. Germline V gene data show CDR1 as SNHLY and CDR2 as FYNNEI. This CDR3 is built from 14 residues. Trimming took 7 bases from V and 3 from J, leaving 14 bases between them. The DNA of the CDR3 is TGTGCCAGCAAAGACGGTGGAGATACAGATACGCAGTATTTT. It codes for CASKDGGDTDTQYF.

The V call is TRBV6-1, the J call TRBJ2-3; 9 bases are a match to TRBD1. Germline V CDR1 and CDR2: MNHNS, SASEGT. V shed 1 base, J shed 4 bases, and the junction held 0 bases outside the gene matches. The CDR3 is 14 amino acids. The CDR3 is CASSEGTGADTQYF. The DNA for the CDR3 is TGTGCCAGCAGTGAAGGGACAGGGGCAGATACGCAGTATTTT.

This clone was observed a single time. CDR3 amino acids: CASSMRVRGGNQPQHF. The CDR3 DNA sequence: TGTGCCAGTAGTATGAGGGTCAGGGGGGGCAATCAGCCCCAGCATTTT. The rearrangement uses TRBV19 and TRBJ1-5; 7 positions match TRBD1. Germline V CDR1 and CDR2: LNHDA, SQIVND (reference sequence). J was trimmed by 2 bases and V by 3 bases; bases with no gene match: 7. The CDR3 spans 16 residues.